A single sample is the source of the 9 T cell receptor beta chains below, sequenced in a study of cytomegalovirus exposure and HLA in healthy donors. Primers for the PCR totalled 60 Vbeta and 13 Jbeta. TCRdb's copy holds only in-frame clones and misses some; the assay was immunoSEQ multiplex PCR. The data hold around 120,000 clones, with around 80% observed a single time. The sample consisted of PBMCs. The receptor source for this set is a woman aged 50 to 65 in good health and CMV-seronegative.

This rearrangement joins TRBV5-6 to TRBJ1-3; TRBD1 is a possible D gene (6 bases). This CDR3 spans 16 amino acids. Trimming took 4 bases from V and 0 from J, leaving 14 bases between them. Germline CDR1 and CDR2: SGHDT and YYEEEE. The CDR3 DNA sequence: TGTGCCAGCAGCATACAACGACAGGTCTCTGGAAACACCATATATTTT. Amino acid sequence: CASSIQRQVSGNTIYF.

The chain joins TRBV7-3 to TRBJ1-5, with D hard to call. Trimming took 6 bases from V and 0 from J, leaving 24 bases between them. The CDR3 covers 19 residues. CDR1 is SGHTA, CDR2 FQGTGA, per germline. The CDR3 protein is CASRTRSGSGRPSNQPQHF. As DNA, the CDR3 is TGTGCCAGCAGGACTAGAAGCGGATCGGGCAGACCTAGCAATCAGCCCCAGCATTTT.

This clone was detected only a few times. The chain has TRBV7-9 and TRBJ2-1, with 14 nucleotides matching TRBD2. The J segment lost 7 bases and the V segment lost 6 bases, leaving 5 bases of the junction unmatched. This CDR3 comprises 15 residues. The V gene's germline CDR1 is SEHNR and CDR2 FQNEAQ (reference sequence). CDR3 DNA sequence: TGTGCCAGCAGATCGGGACTAGCGGGGGTAAATGAGCAGTTCTTC. It is translated as CASRSGLAGVNEQFF.

The chain uses TRBV5-6 and TRBJ2-7; TRBD1 matches 7 bases. V lost 1 base to trimming and J lost 3 bases; unmatched junction nucleotides: 4. Per the germline V gene, CDR1 is SGHDT and CDR2 is YYEEEE. This CDR3 has 14 residues. In DNA form, the CDR3 reads TGTGCCAGCAGCTTGTCTGGGACAGTCTACGAGCAGTACGTC. It yields the protein CASSLSGTVYEQYV.

V gene TRBV5-1 combines with J gene TRBJ2-1; 8 bases align to TRBD2. Germline loops: CDR1 SGHRS, CDR2 YFSETQ. The junction had 11 bases not matched to a gene; V was cut back by 0 bases and J by 9 bases. The CDR3 has 16 residues. CDR3 residues: CASSLVLGGRRAEQFF. The DNA of the CDR3 is TGCGCCAGCAGCTTGGTGCTGGGCGGGAGGAGGGCTGAGCAGTTCTTC. Drawing the rest from reference TRBV5-1 and TRBJ2-1, the complete variable domain is KAGVTQTPRYLIKTRGQQVTLSCSPISGHRSVSWYQQTPGQGLQFLFEYFSETQRNKGNFPGRFSGRQFSNSRSEMNVSTLELGDSALYLCASSLVLGGRRAEQFFGPGTRLTVL.

V is TRBV5-6 and J is TRBJ2-6; perhaps TRBD1 as D (6 bases). The germline gives CDR1 SGHDT, CDR2 YYEEEE. V was shortened by 0 bases and J by 0 bases, with 10 bases between the two germline ends. The CDR3 sequence is 17 residues long. The CDR3 here is CASSLGDTSSGANVLTF. The CDR3 bases are TGTGCCAGCAGCTTGGGGGACACCTCCTCTGGGGCCAACGTCCTGACTTTC.

V usage is TRBV10-3 and J usage is TRBJ2-7; no reliable D call. Germline CDR1 and CDR2: ENHRY and SYGVKD. CDR3 length equals 12 residues. This CDR3 reads CAISELCSKRRV. The CDR3 DNA reads TGTGCCATCAGTGAATTGTGCTCCAAGAGAAGAGTC.

V and J are TRBV7-9 and TRBJ2-7, with D possibly being TRBD1 (6 bases). Germline V gene lookup returns CDR1 SEHNR and CDR2 FQNEAQ (reference sequence). V was shortened by 0 bases and J by 6 bases, with 12 bases between the two germline ends. The CDR3 spans 14 residues. The CDR3 nucleotides are TGTGCCAGCAGCTTAGCGGTCCTAGGGGGCGAGCAGTACGTC. Amino acid sequence: CASSLAVLGGEQYV.

The chain employs TRBV10-3 and TRBJ2-6; 11 nucleotides align to TRBD2. This CDR3 has 17 amino acids. Germline loops: CDR1 ENHRY, CDR2 SYGVKD. V trimming: 6 bases; J trimming: 3 bases; junction bases outside the gene matches: 7. Written as DNA, the CDR3 is TGTGCCATCAGGCAACTAGCGGGAGTGGTTGGGGCCAACGTCCTGACTTTC. Its protein product is CAIRQLAGVVGANVLTF.